The rows below give T cell receptor beta chains drawn from one sample of a study of CD8 T cells in ankylosing spondylitis. TCRdb re-derived calls from the 5' RACE reads in MiXCR, one entry per CDR3 protein. The sample consists of 800,000 to 900,000 distinct CDR3 sequences, approximately 12% of them appearing once. The source material was blood, either unsorted or a sorted T cell fraction (not recorded which). These receptors were obtained from a male donor with ankylosing spondylitis. Each CDR3 is given with its conserved first and last residue. Fields, in order: V gene, CDR3 protein.

TRBV29-1	CSTGTYSSGANVLTF
TRBV6-4	CTCSSLAATLRDGTDTQYF
TRBV6-1	CASSGRIDTEAFF
TRBV6-2/TRBV6-3	CASDRPMPFNEQFF
TRBV4-3	CASSRAGAGTEAFF
TRBV20-1	CSVGPGDYNSPLHF
TRBV4-3	CASSQEVGNTIYF
TRBV18	CASSPRTSGAETQYF
TRBV4-1	CASSPMGPDQPQHF
TRBV10-3	CAIRPGLAGERGPDTQYF
TRBV20-1	CSAYDRGAEAFF
TRBV7-2	CASRDRNSYEQYF
TRBV28	CASTAMGGMERYGYTF
TRBV5-1	CASSLAATQEHYGYTF
TRBV4-1	CASSQPGKEAYEQYF
TRBV10-3	CAISDSQNTEAFF
TRBV5-5	CASSASGTGTYEQYF
TRBV18	CASSHSLAGTTDTQYF
TRBV4-3	CASSQGAISPLHF
TRBV20-1	CSARRVADGYTF
TRBV5-1	CASSLDPEDTQYF
TRBV5-1	CASSWDGTYEQYF
TRBV5-6	CASSPGPPGQGFGNEQFF
TRBV20-1	CSARAPGSGATDTQYF
TRBV4-2	CASSQASTATNEKLFF
TRBV7-2	CASSLRTPMNTEAFF
TRBV6-1	CASSRMGTLPTDTQYF
TRBV5-1	CASSVGPATTEAFF
TRBV4-2	CASSQDPRGDPLPYGYTF
TRBV28	CASSAGDRDPEAFF
TRBV6-1	CASSVTTGLPQHF
TRBV5-6	CASSPDGRTDTQYF
TRBV28	CASAVFARGNYGYTF